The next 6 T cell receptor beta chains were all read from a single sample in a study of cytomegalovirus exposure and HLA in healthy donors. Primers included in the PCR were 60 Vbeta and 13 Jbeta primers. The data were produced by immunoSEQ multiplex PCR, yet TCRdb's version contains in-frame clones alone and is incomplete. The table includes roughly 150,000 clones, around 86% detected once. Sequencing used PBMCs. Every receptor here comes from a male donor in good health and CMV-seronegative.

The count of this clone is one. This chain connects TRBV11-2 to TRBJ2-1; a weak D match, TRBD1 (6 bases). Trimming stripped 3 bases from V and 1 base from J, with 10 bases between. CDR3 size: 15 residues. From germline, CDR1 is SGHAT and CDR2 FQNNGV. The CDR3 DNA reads TGTGCCAGCAGCTTCGACAGGATTTCCTACAATGAGCAGTTCTTC. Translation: CASSFDRISYNEQFF.

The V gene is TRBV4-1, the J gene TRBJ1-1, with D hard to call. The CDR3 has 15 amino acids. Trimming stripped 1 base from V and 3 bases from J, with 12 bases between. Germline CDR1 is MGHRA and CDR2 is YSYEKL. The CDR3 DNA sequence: TGCGCCAGCAGCCAAGCGATTCCGGGGTACACTGAAGCTTTCTTT. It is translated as CASSQAIPGYTEAFF.

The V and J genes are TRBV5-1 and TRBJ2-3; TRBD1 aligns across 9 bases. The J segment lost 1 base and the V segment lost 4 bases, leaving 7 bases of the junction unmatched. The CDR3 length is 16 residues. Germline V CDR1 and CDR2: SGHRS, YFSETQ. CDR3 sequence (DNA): TGCGCCAGCAGCGGGGCCCGGGACAGGGGCACAGATACGCAGTATTTT. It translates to CASSGARDRGTDTQYF.

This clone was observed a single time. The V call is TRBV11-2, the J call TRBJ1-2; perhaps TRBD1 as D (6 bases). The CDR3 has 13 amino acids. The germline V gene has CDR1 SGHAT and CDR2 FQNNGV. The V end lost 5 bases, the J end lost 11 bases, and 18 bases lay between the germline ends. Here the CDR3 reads CASSPGGQNQYTF. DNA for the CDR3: TGTGCCAGCAGCCCGGGGGGGCAGAACCAGTACACCTTC.

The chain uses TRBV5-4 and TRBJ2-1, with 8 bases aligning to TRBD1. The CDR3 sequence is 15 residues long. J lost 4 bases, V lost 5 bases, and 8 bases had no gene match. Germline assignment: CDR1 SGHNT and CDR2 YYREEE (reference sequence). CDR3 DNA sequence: TGTGCCAGCAGACACGACAGGGGAGGATACAATGAGCAGTTCTTC. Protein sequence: CASRHDRGGYNEQFF.

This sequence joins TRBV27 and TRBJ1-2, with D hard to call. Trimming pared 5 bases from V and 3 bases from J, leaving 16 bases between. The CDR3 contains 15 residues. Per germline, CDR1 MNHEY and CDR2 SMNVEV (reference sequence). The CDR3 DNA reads TGTGCCAGCAGTATCAGGCCCGCGAGGGACTATGGCTACACCTTC. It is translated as CASSIRPARDYGYTF.